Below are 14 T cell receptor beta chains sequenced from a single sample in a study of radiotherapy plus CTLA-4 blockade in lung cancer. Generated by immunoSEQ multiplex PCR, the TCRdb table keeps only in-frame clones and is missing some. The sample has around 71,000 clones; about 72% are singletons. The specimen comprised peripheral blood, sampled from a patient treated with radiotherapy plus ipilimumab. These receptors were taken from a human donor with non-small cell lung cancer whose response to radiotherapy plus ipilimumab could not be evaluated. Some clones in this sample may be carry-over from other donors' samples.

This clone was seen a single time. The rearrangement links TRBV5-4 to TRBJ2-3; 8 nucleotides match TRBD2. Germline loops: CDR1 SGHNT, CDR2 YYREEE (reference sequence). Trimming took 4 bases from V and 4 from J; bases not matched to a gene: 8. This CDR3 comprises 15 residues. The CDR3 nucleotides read TGTGCCAGCAGCGGGCGGGGGGCCGGCGCAGATACGCAGTATTTT. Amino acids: CASSGRGAGADTQYF.

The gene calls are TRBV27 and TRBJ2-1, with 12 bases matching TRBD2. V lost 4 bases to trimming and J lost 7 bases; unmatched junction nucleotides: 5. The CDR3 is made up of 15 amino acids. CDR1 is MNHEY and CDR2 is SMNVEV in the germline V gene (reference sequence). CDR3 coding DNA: TGTGCCAGCAGTTCTAGCGGGGGGGACTGGAATGAGCAGTTCTTC. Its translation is CASSSSGGDWNEQFF.

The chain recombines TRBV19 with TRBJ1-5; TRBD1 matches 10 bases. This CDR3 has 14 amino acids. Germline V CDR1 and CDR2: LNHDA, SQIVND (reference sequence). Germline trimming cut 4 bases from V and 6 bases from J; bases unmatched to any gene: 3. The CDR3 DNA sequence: TGTGCCAGTAGTACCCGGACAGGGGGTCAGCCCCAGCATTTT. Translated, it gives CASSTRTGGQPQHF.

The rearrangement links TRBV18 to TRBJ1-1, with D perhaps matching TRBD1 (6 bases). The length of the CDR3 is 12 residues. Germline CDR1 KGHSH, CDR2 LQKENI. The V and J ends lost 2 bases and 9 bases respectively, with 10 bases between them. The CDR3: CASSPGGGKAFF. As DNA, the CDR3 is TGTGCCAGCTCACCAGGGGGGGGCAAAGCTTTCTTT.

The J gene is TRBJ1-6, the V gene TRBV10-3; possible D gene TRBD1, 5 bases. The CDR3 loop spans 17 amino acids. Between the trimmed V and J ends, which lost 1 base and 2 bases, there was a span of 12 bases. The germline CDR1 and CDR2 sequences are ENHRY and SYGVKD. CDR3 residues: CAISEFGGSTYNSPLHF. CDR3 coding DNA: TGTGCCATCAGTGAGTTCGGGGGGAGCACCTATAATTCACCCCTCCACTTT.

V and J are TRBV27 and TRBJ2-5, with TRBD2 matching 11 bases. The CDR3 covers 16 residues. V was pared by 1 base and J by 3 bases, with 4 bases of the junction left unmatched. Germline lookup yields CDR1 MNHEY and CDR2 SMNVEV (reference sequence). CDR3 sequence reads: CASSLLGLAAKETQYF. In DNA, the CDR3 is TGTGCCAGCAGTTTATTGGGACTAGCGGCGAAAGAGACCCAGTACTTC.

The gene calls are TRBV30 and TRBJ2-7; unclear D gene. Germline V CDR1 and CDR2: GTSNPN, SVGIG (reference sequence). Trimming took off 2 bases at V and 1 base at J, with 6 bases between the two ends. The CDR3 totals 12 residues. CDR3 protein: CAWSTASYEQYF. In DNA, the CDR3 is TGTGCCTGGAGTACTGCTTCCTACGAGCAGTACTTC.

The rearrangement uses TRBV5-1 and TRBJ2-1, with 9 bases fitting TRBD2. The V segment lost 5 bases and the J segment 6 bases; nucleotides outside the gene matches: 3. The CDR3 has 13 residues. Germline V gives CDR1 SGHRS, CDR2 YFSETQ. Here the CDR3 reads CASSLAGSNEQFF. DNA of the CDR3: TGCGCCAGCAGTCTAGCGGGGTCCAATGAGCAGTTCTTC.

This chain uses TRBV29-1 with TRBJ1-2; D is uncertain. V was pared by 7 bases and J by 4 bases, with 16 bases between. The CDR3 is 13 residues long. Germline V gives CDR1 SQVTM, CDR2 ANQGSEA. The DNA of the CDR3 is TGCAGCGCCCAGACCGGTTCGGGCTATGGCTACACCTTC. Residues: CSAQTGSGYGYTF.

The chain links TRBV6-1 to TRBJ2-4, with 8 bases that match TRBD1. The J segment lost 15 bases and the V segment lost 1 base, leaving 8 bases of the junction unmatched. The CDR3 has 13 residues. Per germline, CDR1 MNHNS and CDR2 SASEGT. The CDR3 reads CASSEVGQGELYF. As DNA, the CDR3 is TGTGCCAGCAGTGAAGTTGGACAGGGCGAATTGTACTTC.

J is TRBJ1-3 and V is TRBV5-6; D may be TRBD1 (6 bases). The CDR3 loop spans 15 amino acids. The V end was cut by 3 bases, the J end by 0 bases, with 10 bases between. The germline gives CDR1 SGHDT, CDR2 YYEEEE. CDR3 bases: TGTGCCAGCAGCTGGGGGCAGGGCTCTGGAAACACCATATATTTT. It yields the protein CASSWGQGSGNTIYF.

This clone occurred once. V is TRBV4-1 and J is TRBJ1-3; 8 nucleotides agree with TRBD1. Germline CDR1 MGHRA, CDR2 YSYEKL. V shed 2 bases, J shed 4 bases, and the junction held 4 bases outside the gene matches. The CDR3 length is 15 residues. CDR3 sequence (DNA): TGCGCCAGCAGCCAAACTGCAGGGGGCGGAAACACCATATATTTT. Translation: CASSQTAGGGNTIYF.

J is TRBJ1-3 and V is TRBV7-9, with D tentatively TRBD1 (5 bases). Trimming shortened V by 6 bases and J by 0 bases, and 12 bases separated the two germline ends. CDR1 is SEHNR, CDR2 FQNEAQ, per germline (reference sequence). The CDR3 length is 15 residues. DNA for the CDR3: TGTGCCAGCAGACGGGACTTGAGCTCTGGAAACACCATATATTTT. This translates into CASRRDLSSGNTIYF. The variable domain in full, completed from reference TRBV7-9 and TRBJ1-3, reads DTGVSQNPRHKITKRGQNVTFRCDPISEHNRLYWYRQTLGQGPEFLTYFQNEAQLEKSRLLSDRFSAERPKGSFSTLEIQRTEQGDSAMYLCASRRDLSSGNTIYFGEGSWLTVV.

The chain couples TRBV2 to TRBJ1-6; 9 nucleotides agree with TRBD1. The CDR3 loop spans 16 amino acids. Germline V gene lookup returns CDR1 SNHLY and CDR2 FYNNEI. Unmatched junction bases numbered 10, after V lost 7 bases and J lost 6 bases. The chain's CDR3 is CASKDRDRAFNSPLHF. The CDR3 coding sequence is TGTGCCAGCAAGGACAGGGACAGGGCCTTTAATTCACCCCTCCACTTT. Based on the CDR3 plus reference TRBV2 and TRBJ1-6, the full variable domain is EPEVTQTPSHQVTQMGQEVILRCVPISNHLYFYWYRQILGQKVEFLVSFYNNEISEKSEIFDDQFSVERPDGSNFTLKIRSTKLEDSAMYFCASKDRDRAFNSPLHFGNGTRLTVT.